This TCR beta chain was profiled in a study of graft-versus-host responses after intestinal transplantation. Study in general: Every recipient had anti-thymocyte globulin induction and 2 to 4 years of tacrolimus plus steroids.

Whole-study results and caveats: Detection of GvH clones occurred in recipient marrow, and some had their first appearance in ileum or blood.

Assay used: immunoSEQ multiplex PCR; TCRdb lists only in-frame clones, some missing. The sample records about 8,100 clones, 65% to 70% being singletons. In this sample, this clone is medium-sized. Its target is not known. Intraepithelial and lamina propria lymphocytes were freed from processed graft tissue. This sample comprised ileum tissue, obtained 450 to 480 days after transplant. The sequence was collected from a human patient who received an intestinal transplant, so some T cells may come from the graft donor.

CDR3 coding DNA: TGTGCCAGCAGTGACCTGACAGGGGAAGCTTTCTTT. It codes for CASSDLTGEAFF. The gene calls are TRBV2 and TRBJ1-1; 7 bases line up with TRBD1. V was pared by 3 bases and J by 8 bases, with 3 bases of the junction left unmatched. Germline CDR1 SNHLY, CDR2 FYNNEI. The CDR3 has 12 amino acids.